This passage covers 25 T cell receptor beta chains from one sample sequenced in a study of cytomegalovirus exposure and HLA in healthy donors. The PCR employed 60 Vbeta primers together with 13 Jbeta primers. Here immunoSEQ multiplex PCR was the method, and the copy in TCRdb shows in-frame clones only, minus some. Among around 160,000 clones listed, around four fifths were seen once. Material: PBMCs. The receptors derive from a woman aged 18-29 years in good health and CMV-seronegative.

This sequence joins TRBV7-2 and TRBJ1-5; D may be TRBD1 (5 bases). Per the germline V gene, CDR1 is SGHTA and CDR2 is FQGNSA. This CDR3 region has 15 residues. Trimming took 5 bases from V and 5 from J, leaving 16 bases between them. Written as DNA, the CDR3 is TGTGCCAGCAGCCCGAGACAGCTAGGGGATCAGCCCCAGCATTTT. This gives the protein CASSPRQLGDQPQHF.

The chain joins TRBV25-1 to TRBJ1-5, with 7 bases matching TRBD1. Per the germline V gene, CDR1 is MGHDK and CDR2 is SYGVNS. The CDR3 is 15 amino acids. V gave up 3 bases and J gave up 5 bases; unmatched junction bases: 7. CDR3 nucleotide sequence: TGTGCCAGCAGTGATGGACAGGCCGGAGATCAGCCCCAGCATTTT. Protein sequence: CASSDGQAGDQPQHF. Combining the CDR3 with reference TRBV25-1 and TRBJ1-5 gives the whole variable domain EADIYQTPRYLVIGTGKKITLECSQTMGHDKMYWYQQDPGMELHLIHYSYGVNSTEKGDLSSESTVSRIRTEHFPLTLESARPSHTSQYLCASSDGQAGDQPQHFGDGTRLSIL.

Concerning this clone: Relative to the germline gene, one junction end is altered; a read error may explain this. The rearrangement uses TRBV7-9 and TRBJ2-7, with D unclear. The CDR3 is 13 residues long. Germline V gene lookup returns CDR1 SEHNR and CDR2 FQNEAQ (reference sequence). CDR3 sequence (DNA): TGTTCCAGCAGCTCCCCACTGCTCCGGGAGCAGTACTTC. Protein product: CSSSSPLLREQYF.

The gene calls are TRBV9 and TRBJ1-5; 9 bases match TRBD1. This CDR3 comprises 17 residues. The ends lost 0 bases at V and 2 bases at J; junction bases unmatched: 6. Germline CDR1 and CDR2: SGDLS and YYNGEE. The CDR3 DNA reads TGTGCCAGCAGCGTAGTAGGGGACAGGGAAGGCAATCAGCCCCAGCATTTT. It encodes CASSVVGDREGNQPQHF. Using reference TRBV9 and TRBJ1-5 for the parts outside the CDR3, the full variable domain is DSGVTQTPKHLITATGQRVTLRCSPRSGDLSVYWYQQSLDQGLQFLIQYYNGEERAKGNILERFSAQQFPDLHSELNLSSLELGDSALYFCASSVVGDREGNQPQHFGDGTRLSIL.

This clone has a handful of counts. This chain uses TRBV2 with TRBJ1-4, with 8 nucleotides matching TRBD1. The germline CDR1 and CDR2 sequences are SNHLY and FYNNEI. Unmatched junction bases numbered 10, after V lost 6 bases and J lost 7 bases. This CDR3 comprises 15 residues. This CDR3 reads CASSVMDRVGEKLFF. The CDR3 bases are TGTGCCAGCAGCGTCATGGACAGGGTGGGTGAAAAACTGTTTTTT.

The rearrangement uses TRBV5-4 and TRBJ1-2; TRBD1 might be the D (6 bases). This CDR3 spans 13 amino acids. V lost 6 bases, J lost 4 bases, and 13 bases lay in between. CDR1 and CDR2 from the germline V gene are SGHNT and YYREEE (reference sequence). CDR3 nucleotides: TGTGCCAGCACAAACAGGGAAGGCTATGGCTACACCTTC. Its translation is CASTNREGYGYTF.

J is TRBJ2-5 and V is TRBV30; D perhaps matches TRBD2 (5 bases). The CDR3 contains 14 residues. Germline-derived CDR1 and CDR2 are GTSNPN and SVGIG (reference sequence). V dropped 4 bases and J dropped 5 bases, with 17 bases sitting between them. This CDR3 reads CAWTRPGLGETQYF. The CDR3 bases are TGTGCCTGGACCCGACCGGGGTTGGGGGAGACCCAGTACTTC.

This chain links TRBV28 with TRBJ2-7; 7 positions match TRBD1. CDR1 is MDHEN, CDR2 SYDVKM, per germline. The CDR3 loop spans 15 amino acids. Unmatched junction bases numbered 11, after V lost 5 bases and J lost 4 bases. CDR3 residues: CASSRPTGSGYEQYF. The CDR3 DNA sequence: TGTGCCAGCAGTCGCCCGACAGGGTCGGGTTACGAGCAGTACTTC.

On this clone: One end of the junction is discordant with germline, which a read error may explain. The chain's CDR3 is CSSSYQGEQYF. The CDR3 DNA reads as TGTTCCAGCAGCTATCAGGGAGAGCAGTACTTC. The chain joins TRBV7-9 to TRBJ2-7; a possible D gene is TRBD1 (5 bases). Germline V CDR1 and CDR2: SEHNR, FQNEAQ (reference sequence). This CDR3 region has 11 residues.

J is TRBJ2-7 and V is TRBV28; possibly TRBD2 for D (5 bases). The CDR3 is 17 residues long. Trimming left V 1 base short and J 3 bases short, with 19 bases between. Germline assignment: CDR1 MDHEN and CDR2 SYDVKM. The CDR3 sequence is CASSLFLGGGGNYEQYF. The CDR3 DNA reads TGTGCCAGCAGTTTATTTTTAGGTGGAGGTGGGAACTACGAGCAGTACTTC.

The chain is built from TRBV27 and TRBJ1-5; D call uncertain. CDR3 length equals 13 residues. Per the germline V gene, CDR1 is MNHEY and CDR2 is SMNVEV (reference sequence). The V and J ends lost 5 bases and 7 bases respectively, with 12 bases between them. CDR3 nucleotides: TGTGCCAGCAGTACAACCGAGGTCCAGCCCCAGCATTTT. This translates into CASSTTEVQPQHF.

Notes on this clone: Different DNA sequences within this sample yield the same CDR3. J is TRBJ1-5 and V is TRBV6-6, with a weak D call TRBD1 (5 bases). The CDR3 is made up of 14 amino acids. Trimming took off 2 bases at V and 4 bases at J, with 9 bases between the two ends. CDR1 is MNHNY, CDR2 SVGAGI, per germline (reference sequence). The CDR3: CASSYGQGNQPQHF. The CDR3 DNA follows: TGTGCCAGCAGTTACGGTCAGGGAAATCAGCCCCAGCATTTT.

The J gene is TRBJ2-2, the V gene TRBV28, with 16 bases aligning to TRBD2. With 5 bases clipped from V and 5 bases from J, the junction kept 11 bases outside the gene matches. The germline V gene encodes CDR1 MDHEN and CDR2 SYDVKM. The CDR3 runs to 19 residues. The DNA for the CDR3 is TGTGCCAGCAGTAGCCCGGGACTAGCGGGGGGGCCGAGAACCGGGGAGCTGTTTTTT. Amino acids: CASSSPGLAGGPRTGELFF.

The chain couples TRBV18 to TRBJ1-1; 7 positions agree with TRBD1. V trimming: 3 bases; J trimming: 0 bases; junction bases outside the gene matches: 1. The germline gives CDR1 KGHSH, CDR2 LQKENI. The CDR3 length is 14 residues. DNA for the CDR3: TGTGCCAGCTCACCGACAGGGCTGAACACTGAAGCTTTCTTT. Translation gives CASSPTGLNTEAFF.

The CDR3 spells CSVDLGRTGNTIYF. The CDR3 nucleotides read TGCAGCGTCGACTTAGGGAGGACTGGAAACACCATATATTTT. The chain uses TRBV29-1 and TRBJ1-3; D remains ambiguous. The CDR3 contains 14 residues. Germline CDR1 is SQVTM and CDR2 is ANQGSEA. V shed 6 bases and J shed 2 bases, with 14 bases lying between them.

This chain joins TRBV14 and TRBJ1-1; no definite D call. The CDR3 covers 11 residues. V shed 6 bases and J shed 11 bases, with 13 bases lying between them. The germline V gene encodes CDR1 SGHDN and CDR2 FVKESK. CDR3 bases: TGTGCCAGCAGACGCGCAATTGAGGCTTTCTTT. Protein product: CASRRAIEAFF.

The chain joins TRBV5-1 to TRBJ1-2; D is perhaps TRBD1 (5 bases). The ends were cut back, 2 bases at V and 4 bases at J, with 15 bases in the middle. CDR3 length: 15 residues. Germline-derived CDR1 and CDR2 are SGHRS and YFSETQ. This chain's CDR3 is CASSLGDGGTYGYTF. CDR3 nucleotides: TGCGCCAGCAGCTTAGGGGACGGCGGGACCTATGGCTACACCTTC.

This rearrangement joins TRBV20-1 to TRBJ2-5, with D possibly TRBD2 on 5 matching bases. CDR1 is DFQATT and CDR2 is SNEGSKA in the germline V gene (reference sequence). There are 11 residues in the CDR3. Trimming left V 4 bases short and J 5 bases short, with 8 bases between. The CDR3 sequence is CSATGWETQYF. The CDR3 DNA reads TGCAGTGCTACGGGGTGGGAGACCCAGTACTTC.

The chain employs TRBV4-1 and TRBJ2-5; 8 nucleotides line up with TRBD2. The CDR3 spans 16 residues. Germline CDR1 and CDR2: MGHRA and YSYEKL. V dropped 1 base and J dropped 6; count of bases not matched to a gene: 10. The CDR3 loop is CASSQAGGTSRKTQYF. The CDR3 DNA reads TGCGCCAGCAGCCAAGCGGGGGGGACTAGTCGGAAGACCCAGTACTTC.

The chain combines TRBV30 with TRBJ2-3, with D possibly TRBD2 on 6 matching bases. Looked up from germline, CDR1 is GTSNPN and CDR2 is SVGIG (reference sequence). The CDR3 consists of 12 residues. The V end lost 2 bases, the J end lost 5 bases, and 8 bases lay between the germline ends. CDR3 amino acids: CAWSFGGDTQYF. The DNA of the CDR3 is TGTGCCTGGAGTTTCGGGGGAGATACGCAGTATTTT. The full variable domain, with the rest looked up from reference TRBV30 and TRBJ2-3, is SQTIHQWPATLVQPVGSPLSLECTVEGTSNPNLYWYRQAAGRGLQLLFYSVGIGQISSEVPQNLSASRPQDRQFILSSKKLLLSDSGFYLCAWSFGGDTQYFGPGTRLTVL.

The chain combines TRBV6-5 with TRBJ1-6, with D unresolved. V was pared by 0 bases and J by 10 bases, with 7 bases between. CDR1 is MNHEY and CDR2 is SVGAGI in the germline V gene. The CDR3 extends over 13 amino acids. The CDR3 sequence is CASSYSIGSPLHF. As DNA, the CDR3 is TGTGCCAGCAGTTACTCGATCGGGTCACCCCTCCACTTT.

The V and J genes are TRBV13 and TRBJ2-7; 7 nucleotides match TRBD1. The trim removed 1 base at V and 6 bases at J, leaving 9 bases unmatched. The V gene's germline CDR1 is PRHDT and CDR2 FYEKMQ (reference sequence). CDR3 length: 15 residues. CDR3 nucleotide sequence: TGTGCCAGCAGCTTAGTTCAGGGAAGGGACAGCGAGCAGTACTTC. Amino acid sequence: CASSLVQGRDSEQYF.

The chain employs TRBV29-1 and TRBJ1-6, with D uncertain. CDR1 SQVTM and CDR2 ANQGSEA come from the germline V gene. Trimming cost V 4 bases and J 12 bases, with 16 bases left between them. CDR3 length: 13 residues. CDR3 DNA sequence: TGCAGCGTTGCCTACAGACCCTCCGAACCCCTCCACTTT. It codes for CSVAYRPSEPLHF.

DNA for the CDR3: TGTGCCAGCAGTTTTTGGGGGACTTTCCAGCCCCAGCATTTT. Translation gives CASSFWGTFQPQHF. The chain has TRBV28 and TRBJ1-5; TRBD1 might be the D (5 bases). Germline V CDR1 and CDR2: MDHEN, SYDVKM. Between the trimmed V and J ends, which lost 3 bases and 7 bases, there was a span of 13 bases. CDR3 length: 14 amino acids.

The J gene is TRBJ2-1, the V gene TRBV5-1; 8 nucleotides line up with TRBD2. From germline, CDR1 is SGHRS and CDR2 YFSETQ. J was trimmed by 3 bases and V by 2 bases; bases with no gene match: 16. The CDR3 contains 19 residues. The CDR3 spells CASSFSLSFRAGDYNEQFF. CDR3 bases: TGCGCCAGCAGCTTCTCTTTATCCTTTCGAGCGGGAGACTACAATGAGCAGTTCTTC. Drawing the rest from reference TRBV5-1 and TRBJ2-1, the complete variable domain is KAGVTQTPRYLIKTRGQQVTLSCSPISGHRSVSWYQQTPGQGLQFLFEYFSETQRNKGNFPGRFSGRQFSNSRSEMNVSTLELGDSALYLCASSFSLSFRAGDYNEQFFGPGTRLTVL.